This T cell receptor (beta chain) was retrieved from a study of blood T cell repertoires in COVID-19. Authors' analysis steps: Cell counts per sample came from amplifying reference gene primers. Some clones are missing from TCRdb's copy, which holds only in-frame ones; the method was immunoSEQ multiplex PCR. V, J and clone size were drawn from that table, and D and trimming were deduced from the DNA. This sample has roughly 280,000 clones, with approximately 88% found just once. With 2 bases removed from V and 1 base from J, the gap between germline ends came to 14 bases. From germline, CDR1 is MNHNY and CDR2 SVGAGI (reference sequence). The CDR3 totals 16 residues.

The TCR was taken from a man in his forties or fifties with acute or convalescent COVID-19. Specimen: peripheral blood. The chain has TRBV6-6 and TRBJ1-1, with D hard to call. DNA for the CDR3: TGTGCCAGCAGTTACGATGGAGGGAGTGGGAACACTGAAGCTTTCTTT. It encodes CASSYDGGSGNTEAFF.